The 2 T cell receptor beta chains presented below share a single source sample, sequenced in a study of blood T cell repertoires in COVID-19. Some clones are missing from TCRdb's copy, which holds only in-frame ones; the method was immunoSEQ multiplex PCR. The sample shows about 200,000 clones, roughly 88% of them seen only once. The material sequenced was peripheral blood. All receptors derive from a young man with active or convalescent COVID-19.

In this sample, this clone turned up once. The chain is built from TRBV28 and TRBJ2-7, with D tentatively TRBD2 (5 bases). V was trimmed by 5 bases and J by 0 bases, leaving 17 bases between them. The CDR3 has 16 amino acids. Germline V gene sequence: CDR1 MDHEN, CDR2 SYDVKM. DNA of the CDR3: TGTGCCAGCAGTCTTCACGTAGCGCGGAGCTCCTACGAGCAGTACTTC. Translated, it gives CASSLHVARSSYEQYF.

This rearrangement joins TRBV29-1 to TRBJ1-1, with D unresolved. Trimming pared 3 bases from V and 8 bases from J, leaving 16 bases between. CDR3 length: 13 amino acids. Germline V lookup: CDR1 SQVTM, CDR2 ANQGSEA. CDR3 DNA sequence: TGCAGCGTTGATCTCAGGAGGCCCTTAGAAGCTTTCTTT. As protein: CSVDLRRPLEAFF. Together with reference TRBV29-1 and TRBJ1-1, the CDR3 gives the full variable domain: SAVISQKPSRDICQRGTSLTIQCQVDSQVTMMFWYRQQPGQSLTLIATANQGSEATYESGFVIDKFPISRPNLTFSTLTVSNMSPEDSSIYLCSVDLRRPLEAFFGQGTRLTVV.